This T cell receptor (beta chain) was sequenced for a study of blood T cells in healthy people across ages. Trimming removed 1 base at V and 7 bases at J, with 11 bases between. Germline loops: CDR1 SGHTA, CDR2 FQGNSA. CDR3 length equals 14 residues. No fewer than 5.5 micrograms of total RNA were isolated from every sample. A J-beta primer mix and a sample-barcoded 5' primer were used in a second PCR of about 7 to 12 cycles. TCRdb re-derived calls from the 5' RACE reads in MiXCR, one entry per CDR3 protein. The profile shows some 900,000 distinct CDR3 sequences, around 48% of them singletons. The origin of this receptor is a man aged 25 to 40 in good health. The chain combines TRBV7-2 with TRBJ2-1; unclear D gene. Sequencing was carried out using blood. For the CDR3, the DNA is TGTGCCAGCAGCTTAGGCGCGACTCTGAATGAGCAGTTCTTC. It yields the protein CASSLGATLNEQFF. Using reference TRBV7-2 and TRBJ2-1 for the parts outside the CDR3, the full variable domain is GAGVSQSPSNKVTEKGKDVELRCDPISGHTALYWYRQSLGQGLEFLIYFQGNSAPDKSGLPSDRFSAERTGGSVSTLTIQRTQQEDSAVYLCASSLGATLNEQFFGPGTRLTVL.